The 6 T cell receptor beta chains below come from one sample, sequenced in a study of radiation and T cells in renal cell carcinoma. Time point indicated: blood 2 weeks post-SBRT. As for treatment: 15 Gy SBRT to primary tumor, nephrectomy 4 weeks later. Sequencing was performed with immunoSEQ multiplex PCR; in TCRdb, only in-frame clones are kept and a portion is missing. The repertoire includes tens of thousands of clones, approximately 81% of them detected once, and approximately 30% sits in the top ten. The specimen was blood, collected from a patient whose treatment included radiotherapy and nephrectomy. The origin of the receptors is a man in his 60s with renal cell carcinoma.

CDR3 DNA sequence: TGCGCCAGCAGCAGAGGGACAGGGTATGTCCGTGAGACCCAGTACTTC. This codes for CASSRGTGYVRETQYF. The rearrangement joins TRBV5-1 to TRBJ2-5; 9 nucleotides agree with TRBD1. Germline lookup yields CDR1 SGHRS and CDR2 YFSETQ. V was pared by 4 bases and J by 5 bases, with 12 bases of the junction left unmatched. This CDR3 region has 16 residues.

This chain connects TRBV5-6 to TRBJ2-2; D is ambiguous. Trimming took 3 bases from V and 5 from J, leaving 23 bases between them. There are 18 residues in the CDR3. The germline V gene encodes CDR1 SGHDT and CDR2 YYEEEE. The CDR3 DNA reads as TGTGCCAGCAGCTATGGGCTGGCCGGACGGGTGAGGACCGGGGAGCTGTTTTTT. Translating it yields CASSYGLAGRVRTGELFF.

The genes are TRBV6-6 and TRBJ1-1; perhaps TRBD1 as D (5 bases). Trimming took 7 bases from V and 5 from J, leaving 8 bases between them. Germline V gives CDR1 MNHNY, CDR2 SVGAGI (reference sequence). The CDR3 totals 11 residues. CDR3 protein: CASTPGTEAFF. DNA of the CDR3: TGTGCCAGCACCCCAGGGACTGAAGCTTTCTTT.

The chain couples TRBV6-4 to TRBJ2-3, with 15 bases identical to TRBD2. The V and J ends lost 7 bases and 0 bases, in that order; junction bases with no gene match: 8. Germline V gene sequence: CDR1 MRHNA, CDR2 SNTAGT. CDR3 length: 18 residues. CDR3 in amino acids: CASTYGTSGRHSTDTQYF. In nucleotides, the CDR3 is TGTGCCAGCACTTACGGGACTAGCGGGAGGCATAGCACAGATACGCAGTATTTT.

This clone appeared once. The chain uses TRBV19 and TRBJ2-1; 11 positions match TRBD2. There are 18 residues in the CDR3. V lost 4 bases, J lost 9 bases, and 17 bases stayed unmatched. From germline, CDR1 is LNHDA and CDR2 SQIVND (reference sequence). This CDR3 reads CASSTPDREKLAGAEQFF. The CDR3, as DNA: TGTGCCAGTAGTACCCCGGACAGGGAAAAACTAGCGGGAGCTGAGCAGTTCTTC.

This chain connects TRBV6-5 to TRBJ1-1; the D is unclear. Germline V CDR1 and CDR2: MNHEY, SVGAGI. The V end was cut by 0 bases, the J end by 1 base, with 3 bases between. The CDR3 extends over 13 amino acids. DNA of the CDR3: TGTGCCAGCAGTTACTCGGAGAACACTGAAGCTTTCTTT. This sequence encodes CASSYSENTEAFF.